This entry describes one TCR beta chain. Its matching antigen is unknown. The sample's time point: week 5, during vaccination. Vaccination used 300 ug of mutant IDH1 20-mer peptide per dose, with topical imiquimod. The data stem from a study of a mutant IDH1 vaccine in newly diagnosed glioma. Study-wide context: Treated patients comprised roughly 60% males and approximately 38% females, mean age about 44 years.

Germline lookup yields CDR1 MNHNS and CDR2 SASEGT. Trimming shortened V by 6 bases and J by 5 bases, and 14 bases separated the two germline ends. This CDR3 is built from 14 residues. Repertoires were generated with immunoSEQ multiplex PCR, while TCRdb's copy carries only in-frame clones and drops some. The sample comprises about 50,000 clones, around 84% of which are singletons, and about 7% rests with the top ten. The receptor comes from a woman aged 45-65 years with glioma. The chain recombines TRBV6-1 with TRBJ2-4; D may be TRBD1 or TRBD2 (5 bases each). The sequences come from PBMCs, collected from a glioma patient whose treatment included an IDH1 peptide vaccine. The CDR3: CASRIGALENIQYF. The CDR3 DNA reads TGTGCCAGCAGGATCGGGGCTTTGGAAAACATTCAGTACTTC.